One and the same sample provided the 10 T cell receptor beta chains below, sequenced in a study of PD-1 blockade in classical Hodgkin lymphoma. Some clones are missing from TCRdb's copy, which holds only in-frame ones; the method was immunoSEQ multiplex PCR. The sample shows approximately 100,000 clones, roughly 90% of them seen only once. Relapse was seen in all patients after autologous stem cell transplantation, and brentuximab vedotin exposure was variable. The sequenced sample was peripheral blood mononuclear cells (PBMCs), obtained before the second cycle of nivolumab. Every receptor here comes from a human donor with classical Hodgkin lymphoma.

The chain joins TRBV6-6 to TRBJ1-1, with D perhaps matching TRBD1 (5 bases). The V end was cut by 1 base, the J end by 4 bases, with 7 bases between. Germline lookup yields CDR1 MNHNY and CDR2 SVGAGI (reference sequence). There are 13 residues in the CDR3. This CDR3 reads CASSYFQGTEAFF. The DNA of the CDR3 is TGTGCCAGCAGTTACTTCCAGGGCACTGAAGCTTTCTTT.

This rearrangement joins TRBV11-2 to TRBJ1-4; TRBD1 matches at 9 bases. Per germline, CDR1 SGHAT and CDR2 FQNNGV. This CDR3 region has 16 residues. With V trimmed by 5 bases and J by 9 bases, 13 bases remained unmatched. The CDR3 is CASSDKLRDREQKLFF. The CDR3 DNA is TGTGCCAGCAGCGATAAACTTAGGGACAGGGAACAAAAACTGTTTTTT.

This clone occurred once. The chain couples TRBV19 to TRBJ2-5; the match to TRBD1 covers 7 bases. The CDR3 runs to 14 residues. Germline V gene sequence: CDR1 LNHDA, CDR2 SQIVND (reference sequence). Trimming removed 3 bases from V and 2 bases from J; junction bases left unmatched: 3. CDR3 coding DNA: TGTGCCAGTAGTATTGACAGGGTTCAAGAGACCCAGTACTTC. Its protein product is CASSIDRVQETQYF.

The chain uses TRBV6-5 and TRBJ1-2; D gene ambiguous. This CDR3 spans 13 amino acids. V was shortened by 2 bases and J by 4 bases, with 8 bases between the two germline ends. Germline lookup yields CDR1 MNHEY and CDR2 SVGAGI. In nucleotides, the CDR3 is TGTGCCAGCAGTTACGGCATCCTCTATGGCTACACCTTC. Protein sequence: CASSYGILYGYTF.

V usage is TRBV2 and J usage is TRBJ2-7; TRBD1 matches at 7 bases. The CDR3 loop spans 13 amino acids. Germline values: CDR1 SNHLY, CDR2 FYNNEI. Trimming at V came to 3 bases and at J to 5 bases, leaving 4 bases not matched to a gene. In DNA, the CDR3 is TGTGCCAGCAGTGATGGGACAGACGACGAGCAGTACTTC. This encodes CASSDGTDDEQYF.

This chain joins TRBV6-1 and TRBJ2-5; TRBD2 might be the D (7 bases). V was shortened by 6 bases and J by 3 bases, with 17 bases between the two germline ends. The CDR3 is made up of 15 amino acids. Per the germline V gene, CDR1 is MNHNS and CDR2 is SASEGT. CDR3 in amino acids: CASRSPSGGEETQYF. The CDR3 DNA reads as TGTGCCAGCAGGTCCCCTTCGGGGGGCGAAGAGACCCAGTACTTC.

CDR3 coding DNA: TGTGCCAGCAGCTCATGGACGGGAGAGACCCAGTACTTC. Translation: CASSSWTGETQYF. The chain employs TRBV6-5 and TRBJ2-5; D gene unclear. Germline V gene sequence: CDR1 MNHEY, CDR2 SVGAGI. CDR3 length equals 13 residues. V was cut by 6 bases and J by 4 bases, with 12 bases left in between.

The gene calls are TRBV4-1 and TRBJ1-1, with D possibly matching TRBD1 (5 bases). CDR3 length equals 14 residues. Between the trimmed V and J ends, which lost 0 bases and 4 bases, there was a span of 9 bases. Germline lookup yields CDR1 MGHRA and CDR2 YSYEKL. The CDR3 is CASSQDMRGTEAFF. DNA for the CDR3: TGCGCCAGCAGCCAAGATATGAGGGGCACTGAAGCTTTCTTT.

The CDR3 is CASSLEASSDIQYF. The CDR3 DNA sequence: TGTGCCAGCAGCTTAGAGGCTAGCTCGGACATTCAGTACTTC. The J gene is TRBJ2-4, the V gene TRBV7-8; perhaps TRBD2 as D (5 bases). Deletions cut 1 base from V and 8 bases from J, with 12 bases between. The germline CDR1 and CDR2 sequences are SGHVS and FQNEAQ. The length of the CDR3 is 14 residues.

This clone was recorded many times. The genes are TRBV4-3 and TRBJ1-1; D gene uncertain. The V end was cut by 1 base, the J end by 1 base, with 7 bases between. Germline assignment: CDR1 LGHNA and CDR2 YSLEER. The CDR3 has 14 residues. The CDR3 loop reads CASSQGPANTEAFF. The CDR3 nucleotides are TGCGCCAGCAGCCAAGGGCCAGCGAACACTGAAGCTTTCTTT.